This is a list of T cell receptor beta chains from one sample in a study of type 1 regulatory T cells. TCRdb re-derived calls from the reads in MiXCR, one entry per CDR3 protein. This table has about 42,000 distinct CDR3 sequences, roughly an eighth appearing once. Their cognate antigens are unknown. The sequenced sample was cultured non-Tr1 T cells, either the whole culture or a sorted T cell fraction (not recorded which). The receptors were gathered from a human donor in good health. Both conserved end residues are part of each CDR3. D genes are given only for firm matches.

D gene | CDR3 length | J gene | V gene | CDR3 protein
NA | 14 | TRBJ2-3 | TRBV11-2 | CASSSRTRTDTQYF
NA | 15 | TRBJ1-1 | TRBV5-1 | CASSLDRGMATEAFF
TRBD1 | 15 | TRBJ2-4 | TRBV11-2 | CASSPRTGGENIQYF
NA | 12 | TRBJ1-2 | TRBV20-1 | CSARDQADGYTF
TRBD2 | 16 | TRBJ2-1 | TRBV15 | CATSRGGLAGNNEQFF
TRBD1 | 16 | TRBJ1-6 | TRBV6-6 | CASSRRQGAYNSPLHF
TRBD2 | 15 | TRBJ2-7 | TRBV20-1 | CSARLGTSVSYEQYF
TRBD1 | 13 | TRBJ2-1 | TRBV14 | CASSQSPGTGQFF
NA | 13 | TRBJ2-1 | TRBV7-9 | CASSLDRAGEQFF
TRBD1 | 17 | TRBJ2-6 | TRBV3-1 | CASSPGQGTDGANVLTF
TRBD2 | 16 | TRBJ2-1 | TRBV6-1 | CASRFRREVTYNEQFF
TRBD1 | 14 | TRBJ2-5 | TRBV15 | CATSGGQPQETQYF
TRBD2 | 17 | TRBJ2-3 | TRBV9 | CASSVGLAVFSTDTQYF
NA | 16 | TRBJ1-1 | TRBV20-1 | CSARDRAPWKKGEAFF
NA | 11 | TRBJ2-7 | TRBV7-9 | CASSYNYEQYF
NA | 14 | TRBJ2-3 | TRBV5-6 | CASSFRGSTDTQYF
TRBD2 | 15 | TRBJ2-7 | TRBV3-1 | CASSQFVRAGGEQYF
TRBD1 | 17 | TRBJ1-2 | TRBV6-2/TRBV6-3 | CASSYLLGQGFGDGYTF
NA | 11 | TRBJ1-3 | TRBV29-1 | CSAREGNTIYF
NA | 12 | TRBJ2-7 | TRBV2 | CAAGRGFYEQYF
TRBD2 | 19 | TRBJ2-1 | TRBV24-1 | CATSDPGDGTSGTYNEQFF
TRBD1 | 16 | TRBJ1-5 | TRBV6-1 | CASSETATGGYQPQHF
TRBD1 | 15 | TRBJ1-5 | TRBV7-2 | CASSKTGLSNQPQHF
TRBD2 | 17 | TRBJ2-1 | TRBV15 | CATSRDTLAGAYNEQFF
TRBD1 | 13 | TRBJ2-7 | TRBV30 | CAWSGQVIYEQYF
NA | 15 | TRBJ2-1 | TRBV5-8 | CASSLQRKFGLGQFF
NA | 15 | TRBJ2-3 | TRBV28 | CASSLRGYGADTQYF
NA | 12 | TRBJ1-2 | TRBV29-1 | CSVNRQDRGYTF
TRBD2 | 16 | TRBJ2-3 | TRBV5-4 | CASSLVPGLSTDTQYF
TRBD1 | 15 | TRBJ2-3 | TRBV11-2 | CASSLGDRDADTQYF
TRBD2 | 16 | TRBJ2-2 | TRBV7-2 | CASSLMGGSVTGELFF
NA | 14 | TRBJ2-7 | TRBV18 | CASSLGPAFGEQYF
NA | 14 | TRBJ2-1 | TRBV18 | CASSPLYSVNEQFF
TRBD1 | 14 | TRBJ1-2 | TRBV24-1 | CATRNGQGHYGYTF
NA | 16 | TRBJ2-2 | TRBV15 | CATSRGGGVDTGELFF
NA | 12 | TRBJ2-7 | TRBV29-1 | CSVQRGSDEQYF
NA | 14 | TRBJ1-4 | TRBV4-3 | CASSLNRVDEKLFF